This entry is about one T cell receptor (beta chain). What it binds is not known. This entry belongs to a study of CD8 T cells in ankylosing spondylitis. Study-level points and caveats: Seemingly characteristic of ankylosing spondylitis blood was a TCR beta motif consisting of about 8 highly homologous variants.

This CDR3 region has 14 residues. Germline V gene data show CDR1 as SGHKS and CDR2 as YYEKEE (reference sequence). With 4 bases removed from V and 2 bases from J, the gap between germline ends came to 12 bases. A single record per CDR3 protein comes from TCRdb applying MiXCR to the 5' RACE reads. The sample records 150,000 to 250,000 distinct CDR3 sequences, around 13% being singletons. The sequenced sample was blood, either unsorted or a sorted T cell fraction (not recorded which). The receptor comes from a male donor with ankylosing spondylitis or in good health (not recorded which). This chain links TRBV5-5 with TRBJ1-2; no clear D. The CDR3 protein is CASSPTNNNYGYTF. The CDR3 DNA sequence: TGTGCCAGCAGCCCGACAAACAACAACTATGGCTACACCTTC.